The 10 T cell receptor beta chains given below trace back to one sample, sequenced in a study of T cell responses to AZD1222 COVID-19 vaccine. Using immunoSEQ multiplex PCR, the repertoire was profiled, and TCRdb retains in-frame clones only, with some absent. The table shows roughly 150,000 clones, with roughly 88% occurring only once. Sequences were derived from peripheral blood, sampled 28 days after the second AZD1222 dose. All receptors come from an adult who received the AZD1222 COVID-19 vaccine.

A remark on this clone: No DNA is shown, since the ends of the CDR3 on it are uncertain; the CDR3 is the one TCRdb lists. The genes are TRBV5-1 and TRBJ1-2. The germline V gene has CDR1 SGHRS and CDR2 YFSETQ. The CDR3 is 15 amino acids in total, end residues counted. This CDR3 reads CASSLVGRGTGVGTF.

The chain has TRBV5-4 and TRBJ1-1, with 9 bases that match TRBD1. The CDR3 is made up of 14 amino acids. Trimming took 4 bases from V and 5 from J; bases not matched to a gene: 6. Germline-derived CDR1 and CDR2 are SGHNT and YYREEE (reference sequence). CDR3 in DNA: TGTGCCAGCAGCGAACAGGGGGCTGGGACTGAAGCTTTCTTT. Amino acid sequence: CASSEQGAGTEAFF.

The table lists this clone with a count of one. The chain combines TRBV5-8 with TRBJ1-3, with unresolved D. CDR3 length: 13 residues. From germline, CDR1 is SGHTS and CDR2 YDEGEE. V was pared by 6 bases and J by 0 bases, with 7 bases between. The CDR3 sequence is CASKRSSGNTIYF. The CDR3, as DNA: TGTGCCAGCAAACGGAGCTCTGGAAACACCATATATTTT.

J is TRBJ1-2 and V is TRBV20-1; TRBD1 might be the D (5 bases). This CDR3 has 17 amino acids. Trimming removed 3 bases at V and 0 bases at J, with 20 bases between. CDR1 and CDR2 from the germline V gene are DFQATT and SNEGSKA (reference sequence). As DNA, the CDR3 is TGCAGTGCTAGTAGTTCAGGGTCCACCTCTCCTAACTATGGCTACACCTTC. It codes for CSASSSGSTSPNYGYTF.

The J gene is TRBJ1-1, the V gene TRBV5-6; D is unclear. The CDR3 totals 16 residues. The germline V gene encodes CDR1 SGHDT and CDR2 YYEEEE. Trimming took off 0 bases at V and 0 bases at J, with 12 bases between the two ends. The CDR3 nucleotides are TGTGCCAGCAGCTTGGGCCGCATGTCCCTGAACACTGAAGCTTTCTTT. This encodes CASSLGRMSLNTEAFF.

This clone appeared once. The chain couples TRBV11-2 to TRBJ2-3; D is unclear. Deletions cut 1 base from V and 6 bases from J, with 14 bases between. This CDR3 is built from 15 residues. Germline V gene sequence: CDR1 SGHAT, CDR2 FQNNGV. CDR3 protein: CASSLVVTAADTQYF. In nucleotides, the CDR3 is TGTGCCAGCAGCTTAGTCGTCACGGCGGCGGATACGCAGTATTTT.

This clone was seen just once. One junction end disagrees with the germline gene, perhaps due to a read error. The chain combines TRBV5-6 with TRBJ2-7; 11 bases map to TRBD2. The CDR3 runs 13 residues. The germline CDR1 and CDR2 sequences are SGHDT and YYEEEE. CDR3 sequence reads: CASSLGLAGGTHF. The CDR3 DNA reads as TGTGCCAGCAGCTTGGGGCTAGCGGGAGGCACCCACTTC.

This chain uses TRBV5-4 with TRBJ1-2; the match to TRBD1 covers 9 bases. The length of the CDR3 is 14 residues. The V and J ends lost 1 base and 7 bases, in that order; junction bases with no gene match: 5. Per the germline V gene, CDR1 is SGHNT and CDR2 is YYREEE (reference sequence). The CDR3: CASSLWDRESGYTF. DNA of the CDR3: TGTGCCAGCAGCTTGTGGGACAGGGAAAGTGGCTACACCTTC.

The CDR3 coding sequence is TGTGCCAGCAGCCCCGGCGGGGGTCCAAAAGAGACCCAGTACTTC. This codes for CASSPGGGPKETQYF. The J gene is TRBJ2-5, the V gene TRBV11-2, with 7 bases matching TRBD2. J was trimmed by 3 bases and V by 5 bases; bases with no gene match: 9. Germline assignment: CDR1 SGHAT and CDR2 FQNNGV. CDR3 length: 15 amino acids.

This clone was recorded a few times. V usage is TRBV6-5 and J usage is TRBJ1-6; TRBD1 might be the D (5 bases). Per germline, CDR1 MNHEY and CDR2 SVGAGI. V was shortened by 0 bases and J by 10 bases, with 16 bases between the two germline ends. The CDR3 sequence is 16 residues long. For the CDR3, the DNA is TGTGCCAGCAGTTACTCGGGGGGGTCCCGGGAGTCACCCCTCCACTTT. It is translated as CASSYSGGSRESPLHF.